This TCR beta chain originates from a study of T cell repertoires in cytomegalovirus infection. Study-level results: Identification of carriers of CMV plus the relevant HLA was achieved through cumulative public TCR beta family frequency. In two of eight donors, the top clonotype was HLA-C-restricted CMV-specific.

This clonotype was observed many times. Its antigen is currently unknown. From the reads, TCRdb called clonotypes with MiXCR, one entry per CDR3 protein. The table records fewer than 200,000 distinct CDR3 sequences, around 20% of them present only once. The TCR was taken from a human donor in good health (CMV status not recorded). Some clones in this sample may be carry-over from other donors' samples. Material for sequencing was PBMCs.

For the CDR3, the DNA is TGTGCCAGCAGCCCCTTCGGGACTAGCGGGTCATACAATGAGCAGTTCTTC. It translates to CASSPFGTSGSYNEQFF. The rearrangement joins TRBV7-2 to TRBJ2-1, with 12 bases matching TRBD2. The CDR3 length is 17 residues. V dropped 5 bases and J dropped 4; count of bases not matched to a gene: 9. Germline CDR1 and CDR2: SGHTA and FQGNSA.